This paragraph covers one T cell receptor beta chain sequence. Antigen: not known. These data originate in a study of shared clonotypes between healthy human individuals. Study-wide results and limits: Sequencing of the sorted subsets was shown by rarefaction to be incomplete despite large depth.

The method was immunoSEQ multiplex PCR; TCRdb's version includes in-frame clones alone and lacks a portion of them. The table shows approximately 2,000,000 clones, with roughly 90% occurring only once. Trimming left V 6 bases short and J 4 bases short, with 16 bases between. Germline V gene sequence: CDR1 MNHNS, CDR2 SASEGT. The CDR3 consists of 15 residues. Sequenced: naive CD4+ T cells from PBMCs. Regarding subset: CD45RA+ positively selected. The receptor was isolated from a man aged 18-30 years in good health. Some clones in this sample may be carry-over from other donors' samples. The chain carries TRBV6-1 and TRBJ2-1, with TRBD1 as a possible D gene (8 bases). Here the CDR3 reads CASRGQGGGYNEQFF. The CDR3 nucleotides are TGTGCCAGCAGAGGACAGGGAGGGGGGTACAATGAGCAGTTCTTC.